This T cell receptor beta chain stems from a study of T cells in Graves' hyperthyroidism and ophthalmopathy. Amplified TCR beta CDR3 regions came from RNA transcripts. The primer set for the first-round RT-PCR of the TCR CDR3 was HTBI. TCRdb re-called the multiplex PCR reads through MiXCR, storing one row per CDR3 protein. The data contain 650,000 to 750,000 distinct CDR3 sequences, approximately 14% of them singletons. The CDR3 is 19 residues long. J lost 3 bases, V lost 7 bases, and 21 bases had no gene match. Germline V gives CDR1 MNHNS, CDR2 SASEGT. Exclusion of a patient resulted from uncontrolled infection, other autoimmune disease, pregnancy or lactation. Study findings and constraints: A 13 V-J signature model discriminated ophthalmopathy versus stable hyperthyroidism.

This clonotype was seen at least ten times. What it recognizes is unknown. The sequenced sample consisted of blood. The V call is TRBV6-1, the J call TRBJ1-1; 9 nucleotides align to TRBD1. This receptor was taken from a young woman with Graves' hyperthyroidism. CDR3 nucleotides: TGTGCCAGCACCCCGGGGGTTACCGGGACAGGGTCGAAGGACACTGAAGCTTTCTTT. Translation: CASTPGVTGTGSKDTEAFF.